Shown below are 19 T cell receptor beta chains from a single sample sequenced in a study of T cell responses to AZD1222 COVID-19 vaccine (dated by TCRdb to the early 2020s). The time point label here, explained by the study, means: baseline before first vaccination. The library was obtained by the immunoSEQ multiplex PCR assay. This is the immuneACCESS table as TCRdb keeps it, with only in-frame sequences that have V and J called. A part of the clones is gone; compared with another copy, unresolved V genes explain less than half, and the rest is unexplained. The table for this sample lists about 100,000 clones; about 86% of them were counted only once. The ten largest clones capture about 3.3% of the sample. The sample in question was peripheral blood, obtained on day 0 of AZD1222 vaccination. The receptor source for this set is an adult in good health.

V usage is TRBV28 and J usage is TRBJ1-4; D remains unclear. The germline V gene has CDR1 MDHEN and CDR2 SYDVKM. This CDR3 is built from 14 residues. V gave up 3 bases and J gave up 1 base, with 6 bases separating them. CDR3 sequence: CASSLARTNEKLFF. DNA of the CDR3: TGTGCCAGCAGTTTGGCCAGAACTAATGAAAAACTGTTTTTT. Full variable domain (missing parts from reference TRBV28 and TRBJ1-4): DVKVTQSSRYLVKRTGEKVFLECVQDMDHENMFWYRQDPGLGLRLIYFSYDVKMKEKGDIPEGYSVSREKKERFSLILESASTNQTSMYLCASSLARTNEKLFFGSGTQLSVL.

The chain links TRBV28 to TRBJ1-2; D not certain. V dropped 5 bases and J dropped 7 bases, with 20 bases sitting between them. The CDR3 extends over 15 amino acids. Germline V gene sequence: CDR1 MDHEN, CDR2 SYDVKM. The CDR3 region has the DNA TGTGCCAGCAGTCCCTACCTCGGGAATTACGTTGGCTACACCTTC. Protein: CASSPYLGNYVGYTF.

The chain employs TRBV6-5 and TRBJ1-2; a possible D gene is TRBD1 (5 bases). Trimming pared 6 bases from V and 2 bases from J, leaving 10 bases between. Germline CDR1 and CDR2: MNHEY and SVGAGI. This CDR3 contains 13 residues. The CDR3 bases are TGTGCCAGCAGGAGGGGCCTCAACTATGGCTACACCTTC. Translation gives CASRRGLNYGYTF.

The chain combines TRBV25-1 with TRBJ2-2; D is unresolved. Trimming shortened V by 0 bases and J by 6 bases, and 5 bases separated the two germline ends. In germline, CDR1 is MGHDK, CDR2 SYGVNS. The CDR3 runs to 13 residues. The CDR3 reads CASSEYLAGELFF. The CDR3 coding sequence is TGTGCCAGCAGTGAATATCTGGCCGGGGAGCTGTTTTTT.

The CDR3 region is CASSYPSLTSGAYEQYF. DNA of the CDR3: TGTGCCAGCAGCTACCCCTCCCTGACTAGCGGGGCTTACGAGCAGTACTTC. The chain recombines TRBV28 with TRBJ2-7; 11 nucleotides agree with TRBD2. CDR3 length equals 17 residues. Germline assignment: CDR1 MDHEN and CDR2 SYDVKM. Trimming removed 6 bases from V and 4 bases from J; junction bases left unmatched: 14.

The J gene is TRBJ1-1, the V gene TRBV5-4; D uncertain. The CDR3 loop spans 15 amino acids. From germline, CDR1 is SGHNT and CDR2 YYREEE (reference sequence). Deletions cut 0 bases from V and 3 bases from J, with 12 bases between. The CDR3 coding sequence is TGTGCCAGCAGCTTGGGAGCCAGGCGTTACACTGAAGCTTTCTTT. It codes for CASSLGARRYTEAFF. Variable domain in full (rest from reference TRBV5-4 and TRBJ1-1): ETGVTQSPTHLIKTRGQQVTLRCSSQSGHNTVSWYQQALGQGPQFIFQYYREEENGRGNFPPRFSGLQFPNYSSELNVNALELDDSALYLCASSLGARRYTEAFFGQGTRLTVV.

The rearrangement uses TRBV19 and TRBJ1-2, with 8 bases lining up with TRBD1. CDR1 and CDR2 from the germline V gene are LNHDA and SQIVND (reference sequence). The CDR3 loop spans 15 amino acids. V gave up 5 bases and J gave up 1 base; unmatched junction bases: 6. DNA for the CDR3: TGTGCCAGTAGTCTCAGACAGGGGCTTAACTATGGCTACACCTTC. This sequence encodes CASSLRQGLNYGYTF.

This sequence joins TRBV5-1 and TRBJ1-1; a weak D match, TRBD1 (6 bases). Germline values: CDR1 SGHRS, CDR2 YFSETQ. Trimming took off 0 bases at V and 7 bases at J, with 13 bases between the two ends. The CDR3 extends over 14 amino acids. The CDR3 protein is CASSLDIGQLEAFF. The CDR3 DNA follows: TGCGCCAGCAGCTTGGACATCGGACAGCTTGAAGCTTTCTTT.

The gene calls are TRBV15 and TRBJ2-1, with D perhaps TRBD1 (5 bases). CDR1 and CDR2 (germline): LNHNV, YYDKDF (reference sequence). With 1 base removed from V and 6 bases from J, the gap between germline ends came to 13 bases. CDR3 length: 15 residues. In nucleotides, the CDR3 is TGTGCCACCAGCAGAGTAGGGGAAGTCAGCAATGAGCAGTTCTTC. It codes for CATSRVGEVSNEQFF.

The chain recombines TRBV12-3 or TRBV12-4 with TRBJ1-5; D is uncertain. The CDR3 consists of 13 residues. Trimming took 6 bases from V and 3 from J, leaving 9 bases between them. The CDR3 nucleotides are TGTGCCAGCAGCGGGCACTCCAATCAGCCCCAGCATTTT. It codes for CASSGHSNQPQHF.

The table lists this clone with a few counts. This chain joins TRBV19 and TRBJ1-5; a weak D match, TRBD1 (5 bases). The V and J ends lost 2 bases and 6 bases respectively, with 14 bases between them. The CDR3 runs 15 residues. Per germline, CDR1 LNHDA and CDR2 SQIVND (reference sequence). DNA for the CDR3: TGTGCCAGTAGTATATCAGGCAGGGTAGGTCAGCCCCAGCATTTT. Protein product: CASSISGRVGQPQHF.

The chain employs TRBV7-2 and TRBJ1-5, with D tentatively TRBD1 (6 bases). V was cut by 5 bases and J by 0 bases, with 11 bases left in between. Looked up from germline, CDR1 is SGHTA and CDR2 is FQGNSA. The CDR3 is 15 amino acids. The CDR3 nucleotides read TGTGCCAGCAGCCCCAGGGGCAATAGCAATCAGCCCCAGCATTTT. Amino acids: CASSPRGNSNQPQHF.

This clone was detected only once. V gene TRBV5-3 combines with J gene TRBJ2-7; 10 bases are a match to TRBD1. TRBV5-3 is an open reading frame whose function is uncertain. V trimming: 6 bases; J trimming: 3 bases; junction bases outside the gene matches: 9. This CDR3 has 15 residues. Here the CDR3 reads CARIDTGTGVYEQYF. The CDR3 DNA is TGTGCCAGAATTGACACCGGGACAGGGGTCTACGAGCAGTACTTC.

The V gene is TRBV28, the J gene TRBJ1-2, with TRBD1 matching 7 bases. Germline V gene sequence: CDR1 MDHEN, CDR2 SYDVKM. J lost 0 bases, V lost 3 bases, and 13 bases had no gene match. This CDR3 region has 18 residues. CDR3 region: CASSLFGQATPSNYGYTF. In DNA, the CDR3 is TGTGCCAGCAGTTTGTTCGGACAGGCCACCCCATCTAACTATGGCTACACCTTC.

The chain combines TRBV7-9 with TRBJ1-4; TRBD1 might be the D (5 bases). This CDR3 contains 15 residues. Germline V gene lookup returns CDR1 SEHNR and CDR2 FQNEAQ (reference sequence). The V and J ends lost 5 bases and 3 bases respectively, with 13 bases between them. CDR3 DNA sequence: TGTGCCAGCAGCCGCGCCCGACAGTCTAATGAAAAACTGTTTTTT. It codes for CASSRARQSNEKLFF.

The chain has TRBV7-9 and TRBJ2-7, with D possibly being TRBD2 (6 bases). The germline CDR1 and CDR2 sequences are SEHNR and FQNEAQ (reference sequence). This CDR3 is built from 17 residues. The V end was cut by 5 bases, the J end by 0 bases, with 20 bases between. In DNA form, the CDR3 reads TGTGCCAGCAGCAAACCTACGGGCCGGGGGAACTCCTACGAGCAGTACTTC. Translating it yields CASSKPTGRGNSYEQYF.

The rearrangement links TRBV28 to TRBJ1-2; weak D call: TRBD1 (6 bases). Germline CDR1 and CDR2: MDHEN and SYDVKM. The germline V and J ends were trimmed by 4 bases and 6 bases, with 15 bases remaining between them. The length of the CDR3 is 14 residues. CDR3 nucleotides: TGTGCCAGCAGTTACGTGAGTCGACAGGATGGCTACACCTTC. Translating it yields CASSYVSRQDGYTF.

The chain uses TRBV19 and TRBJ2-3, with D perhaps TRBD1 (5 bases). The CDR3 consists of 15 residues. Looked up from germline, CDR1 is LNHDA and CDR2 is SQIVND (reference sequence). Deletions cut 6 bases from V and 5 bases from J, with 18 bases between. The CDR3, as DNA: TGTGCCAGTAGCCCACTTCCAGGGAAAGGAGATACGCAGTATTTT. Residues: CASSPLPGKGDTQYF. Complete variable domain (other parts from reference TRBV19 and TRBJ2-3): DGGITQSPKYLFRKEGQNVTLSCEQNLNHDAMYWYRQDPGQGLRLIYYSQIVNDFQKGDIAEGYSVSREKKESFPLTVTSAQKNPTAFYLCASSPLPGKGDTQYFGPGTRLTVL.

The gene calls are TRBV9 and TRBJ1-3; no definite D call. The CDR3 extends over 16 amino acids. V lost 0 bases to trimming and J lost 2 bases, with 12 bases between them. Germline V lookup: CDR1 SGDLS, CDR2 YYNGEE. The CDR3 DNA follows: TGTGCCAGCAGCGTAGCAACCTCTCAGACTGGAAACACCATATATTTT. Protein sequence: CASSVATSQTGNTIYF.